The clone carrying this T cell receptor (beta chain) was detected a few times. This entry belongs to a study of T-cell reconstitution after alpha-beta-depleted transplantation in children. Researchers prepared the TCRbeta library using unique molecular identifiers, the study reports. TCRdb re-analysed the PCR reads in MiXCR, keeping a single row per CDR3 protein. The sample has about 590,000 distinct CDR3 sequences; 10% to 15% are singletons. Looked up from germline, CDR1 is MDHEN and CDR2 is SYDVKM. V trimming: 5 bases; J trimming: 8 bases; junction bases outside the gene matches: 14. CDR3 size: 16 residues.

Sample: PBMCs, mostly from graft donor cells, taken 360 days after TCRalphabeta/CD19-depleted stem cell transplant. The TCR sequence derives from a male patient aged 5 to 17 who had a stem cell transplant for acute myeloid leukemia, so the T cells may come from the graft donor. V is TRBV28 and J is TRBJ2-1; 8 nucleotides align to TRBD2. CDR3 sequence reads: CASSKPGLVTNHEQFF. The CDR3 DNA reads as TGTGCCAGCAGTAAGCCGGGACTAGTGACCAATCATGAGCAGTTCTTC.